This T cell receptor (beta chain) was sequenced during a study of T cells in Graves' hyperthyroidism and ophthalmopathy. Notes on the study in general: Most clonotypes that expanded in the thyroid above 0.001 also showed up in blood.

This clonotype was observed at least ten times. What it recognizes is unknown. From RNA transcripts, TCR beta CDR3 regions were amplified. Carried out on the TCR CDR3, a first-round RT-PCR used the HTBI primer set. Each CDR3 protein gets one entry after TCRdb re-called the multiplex PCR reads with MiXCR. Seen here are 550,000 to 650,000 distinct CDR3 sequences, 12% to 15% observed once, and the top ten hold more than 11%. Stable Graves' hyperthyroidism meant no ophthalmopathy progression within 18 months. Uncontrolled infection, other autoimmune disease, pregnancy and lactation each barred patients from inclusion. CDR3 size: 20 residues. CDR1 is SGHKS and CDR2 is YYEKEE in the germline V gene (reference sequence). V gave up 0 bases and J gave up 2 bases; unmatched junction bases: 18.

What was sequenced was blood. The chain recombines TRBV5-5 with TRBJ2-3; 7 bases align to TRBD2. The clonotype was recovered from a woman in her thirties or forties with Graves' hyperthyroidism. The CDR3 here is CASSLAFRVTGGVVTDTQYF. CDR3 in DNA: TGTGCCAGCAGCTTGGCCTTCCGAGTAACGGGAGGAGTCGTCACAGATACGCAGTATTTT.